The 20 T cell receptor beta chains reported below all come from one sample, sequenced in a study of PD-1 blockade in classical Hodgkin lymphoma (dated by TCRdb to 2020 to 2021). Sample time point, as interpreted from the label and publication: cycle 2 day 1 (C2D1) of nivolumab. Every trial patient had relapsed following autologous stem cell transplantation, and prior brentuximab vedotin exposure was what differed among cohorts A, B and C. Libraries came from the immunoSEQ multiplex PCR assay. The clones in this table, taken by TCRdb from immuneACCESS, are in-frame only. Not every clone is retained; where verified, under half of the shortfall comes from an unresolved V gene, and the cause of the rest is unknown. This sample gives roughly 150,000 clones in total; nearly 80% of them show up just once. In total, the top ten clones hold 7% to 9.5% of the sample. This specimen consisted of peripheral blood mononuclear cells (PBMCs), obtained before the second cycle of nivolumab. These receptors came from a human donor with classical Hodgkin lymphoma.

The rearrangement uses TRBV4-2 and TRBJ2-7; the D is unclear. Germline V gene lookup returns CDR1 LGHNA and CDR2 YNFKEQ. V dropped 0 bases and J dropped 4 bases, with 7 bases sitting between them. CDR3 size: 13 residues. As DNA, the CDR3 is TGTGCCAGCAGCCAAGATAAGGTTTACGAGCAGTACTTC. This encodes CASSQDKVYEQYF.

In this sample, this clone turned up once. The V gene is TRBV28, the J gene TRBJ1-2; a weak D match, TRBD1 (6 bases). The CDR3 has 14 amino acids. Trimming took off 5 bases at V and 4 bases at J, with 14 bases between the two ends. Germline loops: CDR1 MDHEN, CDR2 SYDVKM. The CDR3 bases are TGTGCCAGCAGTAACCTCGGACAGTTCTATGGCTACACCTTC. Residues: CASSNLGQFYGYTF.

The CDR3 reads CAISESPGKTEAFF. For the CDR3, the DNA is TGTGCCATCAGTGAGTCTCCGGGGAAGACTGAAGCTTTCTTT. The chain carries TRBV10-3 and TRBJ1-1; D is undetermined. Germline assignment: CDR1 ENHRY and CDR2 SYGVKD. Trimming took 0 bases from V and 5 from J, leaving 10 bases between them. There are 14 residues in the CDR3.

This clone was observed a few times. A read error may account for a junction end that differs from germline. V gene TRBV5-1 combines with J gene TRBJ1-5; 7 bases align to TRBD1. From germline, CDR1 is SGHRS and CDR2 YFSETQ. The CDR3 is made up of 14 amino acids. The CDR3 sequence is CASSSQGSNQPQHF. CDR3 DNA: TGTGCCAGCAGCTCACAGGGGAGCAATCAGCCCCAGCATTTT.

Concerning this clone: The sample has other DNA sequences that encode this CDR3 too. The chain has TRBV5-5 and TRBJ2-5; 8 bases map to TRBD1. The CDR3 is 12 residues long. Trimming at V came to 4 bases and at J to 5 bases, leaving 1 base not matched to a gene. Germline V gives CDR1 SGHKS, CDR2 YYEKEE (reference sequence). The CDR3 protein is CASSRQGETQYF. DNA for the CDR3: TGTGCCAGCAGCCGACAGGGGGAGACCCAGTACTTC.

V gene TRBV30 combines with J gene TRBJ2-2; D gene uncertain. Germline CDR1 GTSNPN, CDR2 SVGIG (reference sequence). The CDR3 covers 12 residues. Deletions cut 8 bases from V and 1 base from J, with 8 bases between. DNA of the CDR3: TGTGCCGAGACAAGGAACACCGGGGAGCTGTTTTTT. This sequence encodes CAETRNTGELFF.

CDR3 DNA sequence: TGTGCCAGCTCCTCAGGCTGGGCGAGGGTTAACACTGAAGCTTTCTTT. Translating gives CASSSGWARVNTEAFF. The chain is built from TRBV27 and TRBJ1-1; D gene ambiguous. CDR1 and CDR2 from the germline V gene are MNHEY and SMNVEV (reference sequence). Trimming stripped 8 bases from V and 2 bases from J, with 21 bases between. CDR3 length equals 16 residues.

This clone was observed at least ten times. The gene calls are TRBV6-6 and TRBJ2-2; no definite D call. V was trimmed by 6 bases and J by 6 bases, leaving 11 bases between them. Germline assignment: CDR1 MNHNY and CDR2 SVGAGI (reference sequence). The CDR3 totals 13 residues. For the CDR3, the DNA is TGTGCCAGCAGCCCTACCTTGGCCGGGGAGCTGTTTTTT. Its protein product is CASSPTLAGELFF.

This chain joins TRBV19 and TRBJ2-3; no definite D call. CDR3 length equals 14 residues. CDR1 and CDR2 from the germline V gene are LNHDA and SQIVND (reference sequence). Trimming took off 3 bases at V and 2 bases at J, with 9 bases between the two ends. CDR3 nucleotides: TGTGCCAGTAGTATTGGTAGCTCCACAGATACGCAGTATTTT. This sequence encodes CASSIGSSTDTQYF.

The chain joins TRBV18 to TRBJ2-5; 7 bases fit TRBD2. V lost 5 bases and J lost 5; bases outside the gene matches: 11. The CDR3 sequence is 15 residues long. Per germline, CDR1 KGHSH and CDR2 LQKENI. The chain's CDR3 is CASSTSGTTGETQYF. The CDR3 DNA reads TGTGCCAGCTCAACGTCCGGGACTACTGGGGAGACCCAGTACTTC.

The chain carries TRBV4-2 and TRBJ1-5; 7 positions agree with TRBD1. Germline-derived CDR1 and CDR2 are LGHNA and YNFKEQ. The CDR3 totals 16 residues. Unmatched junction bases numbered 5, after V lost 1 base and J lost 2 bases. Here the CDR3 reads CASSQGQGGRNQPQHF. DNA of the CDR3: TGTGCCAGCAGCCAAGGCCAGGGGGGACGCAATCAGCCCCAGCATTTT.

This chain joins TRBV7-9 and TRBJ2-1, with D tentatively TRBD1 (5 bases). The CDR3 is 13 amino acids. The ends were cut back, 3 bases at V and 8 bases at J, with 11 bases in the middle. CDR1 and CDR2 from the germline V gene are SEHNR and FQNEAQ (reference sequence). In nucleotides, the CDR3 is TGTGCCAGCAGCTTGGGATTAGGGGATGAGCAGTTCTTC. The encoded protein is CASSLGLGDEQFF.

The genes are TRBV7-8 and TRBJ2-5; TRBD1 matches 10 bases. The CDR3 loop spans 15 amino acids. The trim removed 1 base at V and 5 bases at J, leaving 4 bases unmatched. Germline CDR1 SGHVS, CDR2 FQNEAQ. DNA of the CDR3: TGTGCCAGCAGCTTAGGGGGACAGGGGAGGGAGACCCAGTACTTC. This gives the protein CASSLGGQGRETQYF.

V is TRBV6-6 and J is TRBJ1-2; D not resolved. CDR3 length: 13 amino acids. Between the trimmed V and J ends, which lost 0 bases and 8 bases, there was a span of 10 bases. Germline assignment: CDR1 MNHNY and CDR2 SVGAGI (reference sequence). The CDR3 region has the DNA TGTGCCAGCAGTTACTCAGAAAGGCCCGGCTACACCTTC. It encodes CASSYSERPGYTF.

The chain couples TRBV19 to TRBJ2-7, with 11 bases fitting TRBD1. The CDR3 spans 15 residues. Germline lookup yields CDR1 LNHDA and CDR2 SQIVND (reference sequence). With 6 bases clipped from V and 2 bases from J, the junction kept 6 bases outside the gene matches. CDR3 sequence (DNA): TGTGCCAGTAGACAGCCGGGACAGGGGGCCTACGAGCAGTACTTC. Encoded protein: CASRQPGQGAYEQYF.

The CDR3 spells CASSIRDRVQPYEQYF. The CDR3 coding sequence is TGTGCCAGTAGTATACGGGACAGGGTCCAGCCCTACGAGCAGTACTTC. V and J are TRBV19 and TRBJ2-7, with TRBD1 identical over 9 bases. Germline V gives CDR1 LNHDA, CDR2 SQIVND (reference sequence). With V trimmed by 2 bases and J by 2 bases, 7 bases remained unmatched. There are 16 residues in the CDR3. Based on the CDR3 plus reference TRBV19 and TRBJ2-7, the full variable domain is DGGITQSPKYLFRKEGQNVTLSCEQNLNHDAMYWYRQDPGQGLRLIYYSQIVNDFQKGDIAEGYSVSREKKESFPLTVTSAQKNPTAFYLCASSIRDRVQPYEQYFGPGTRLTVT.

V and J are TRBV4-1 and TRBJ1-6; D is ambiguous. The CDR3 is 18 residues long. Germline values: CDR1 MGHRA, CDR2 YSYEKL. The germline V and J ends were trimmed by 2 bases and 2 bases, with 16 bases remaining between them. The CDR3 sequence: CASSQIAPSETYNSPLHF. The DNA for the CDR3 is TGCGCCAGCAGCCAAATCGCTCCGTCCGAGACCTATAATTCACCCCTCCACTTT.

This CDR3 is CASSLDPGQGATKTQYF. The CDR3 DNA follows: TGTGCCAGCAGCTTAGACCCCGGACAGGGGGCGACGAAGACCCAGTACTTC. The chain uses TRBV7-3 and TRBJ2-5; 11 bases are a match to TRBD1. The V gene end was trimmed by 2 bases and the J gene end by 6 bases; junction bases not matched to a gene: 11. The germline V gene has CDR1 SGHTA and CDR2 FQGTGA. The CDR3 loop spans 17 amino acids.

The chain is built from TRBV9 and TRBJ1-6; 7 bases match TRBD1. Unmatched junction bases numbered 3, after V lost 0 bases and J lost 3 bases. The germline V gene has CDR1 SGDLS and CDR2 YYNGEE. This CDR3 is built from 16 residues. CDR3 DNA: TGTGCCAGCAGCGTAGGGGACAGAGACTATAATTCACCCCTCCACTTT. Translating it yields CASSVGDRDYNSPLHF.

The gene calls are TRBV6-6 and TRBJ2-3; D is perhaps TRBD1 (5 bases). Trimming took off 2 bases at V and 3 bases at J, with 6 bases between the two ends. The CDR3 loop spans 13 amino acids. The germline V gene encodes CDR1 MNHNY and CDR2 SVGAGI (reference sequence). This CDR3 reads CASSYGATDTQYF. The CDR3 DNA reads as TGTGCCAGCAGTTACGGGGCTACAGATACGCAGTATTTT.